The 6 T cell receptor beta chains given below trace back to one sample, sequenced in a study of human T cells and chemical hapten exposure. Time point described: pre-sensitization, week 0. The treatment denotes: therapeutic diphenylcyclopropenone sensitization with weekly scalp DPC. In TCRdb, the RACE reads were re-called with MiXCR into one record per CDR3 protein. This sample has 60,000 to 80,000 distinct CDR3 sequences; roughly 6.7% occur once, and the top ten carry 1.6%. The sample here was whole blood, taken in connection with sensitization to the hapten diphenylcyclopropenone (DPC). All receptors come from a woman aged 30 to 39 with alopecia areata. Some clones in this sample may be carry-over from other donors' samples.

This clonotype was seen at least ten times. The rearrangement links TRBV5-5 to TRBJ2-1, with TRBD2 matching 11 bases. V was pared by 2 bases and J by 10 bases, with 8 bases of the junction left unmatched. Germline loops: CDR1 SGHKS, CDR2 YYEKEE (reference sequence). CDR3 length: 15 amino acids. Written as DNA, the CDR3 is TGTGCCAGCAGCTTATCTAGCGGGGGGTTCGGGGAGCAGTTCTTC. Encoded protein: CASSLSSGGFGEQFF.

This clonotype was counted many times. V is TRBV15 and J is TRBJ2-1; either TRBD1 or TRBD2 may fit D (5 bases each). The CDR3 runs to 14 residues. The V gene's germline CDR1 is LNHNV and CDR2 YYDKDF (reference sequence). V was clipped by 1 base and J by 2 bases, with 6 bases between them. CDR3 sequence reads: CATSRVGAYNEQFF. Here the CDR3 DNA reads TGTGCCACCAGCAGAGTGGGGGCCTACAATGAGCAGTTCTTC.

This clonotype was observed many times. This chain joins TRBV20-1 and TRBJ1-1, with a tentative D call TRBD1 (5 bases). Trimming removed 3 bases at V and 1 base at J, with 15 bases between. Germline loops: CDR1 DFQATT, CDR2 SNEGSKA (reference sequence). The CDR3 runs to 15 residues. Here the CDR3 reads CSASHWDRTNTEAFF. In DNA form, the CDR3 reads TGCAGTGCTAGTCATTGGGACCGAACGAACACTGAAGCTTTCTTT.

This clonotype was seen repeatedly, ten times or more. The V gene is TRBV20-1, the J gene TRBJ2-1; TRBD2 aligns across 9 bases. Germline CDR1 reads DFQATT; CDR2 reads SNEGSKA (reference sequence). V gave up 6 bases and J gave up 7 bases; unmatched junction bases: 10. There are 14 residues in the CDR3. The CDR3 sequence is CSAAGLAPKNEQFF. The DNA for the CDR3 is TGCAGTGCCGCGGGACTAGCTCCTAAAAATGAGCAGTTCTTC.

This clonotype was observed a handful of times. This chain links TRBV18 with TRBJ2-1; 9 positions match TRBD2. The CDR3 length is 19 residues. Germline V gene data show CDR1 as KGHSH and CDR2 as LQKENI. V lost 2 bases, J lost 0 bases, and 11 bases stayed unmatched. The chain's CDR3 is CASSPVRLAGRSSYNEQFF. The DNA for the CDR3 is TGTGCCAGCTCACCAGTTCGGCTAGCGGGGCGTAGCTCCTACAATGAGCAGTTCTTC. The full variable domain, in which reference TRBV18 and TRBJ2-1 provide the parts outside the CDR3, is NAGVMQNPRHLVRRRGQEARLRCSPMKGHSHVYWYRQLPEEGLKFMVYLQKENIIDESGMPKERFSAEFPKEGPSILRIQQVVRGDSAAYFCASSPVRLAGRSSYNEQFFGPGTRLTVL.

Worth noting for this clonotype: A read error may explain this, as a much larger clone is one base away. J is TRBJ2-7 and V is TRBV7-2; D unclear. Germline CDR1 reads SGHTA; CDR2 reads FQGNSA. The CDR3 runs to 12 residues. V was cut by 1 base and J by 6 bases, with 7 bases left in between. CDR3 loop: CASSLGVPEQYF. Written as DNA, the CDR3 is TGTGCCAGCAGCTTAGGAGTGCCCGAGCAGTACTTC.